Listed below are T cell receptor beta chains from one sample, sequenced in a study of control samples from healthy donors and cancer patients. Sequencing used immunoSEQ multiplex PCR; TCRdb keeps in-frame clones, though not all of them. The sample records almost 90,000 clones, roughly 86% being singletons. Specimen: blood. All receptors come from a man younger than 40 in good health. CDR3s include the opening cysteine and the closing phenylalanine or tryptophan. D genes are given only for firm matches. A row's size may be missing; if present it is once, few, many or a size class.

V	D	J	size	DNA	CDR3
TRBV24-1	NA	TRBJ2-5	NA	TGTGCCACCGGGGCGGGGAGCACCAAAGAGACCCAGTACTTC	CATGAGSTKETQYF
TRBV7-9	NA	TRBJ2-3	NA	TGTGCCAGCAGCTTAGAGGGACGGATCACAGATACGCAGTATTTT	CASSLEGRITDTQYF
TRBV28	NA	TRBJ1-1	once	TGTGCCAGCAACCGGTACACTGAAGCTTTCTTT	CASNRYTEAFF
TRBV7-9	NA	TRBJ2-3	few	TGTGCCAGCAGCCCGGGAGCAGGACCTGCAGATACGCAGTATTTT	CASSPGAGPADTQYF
TRBV30	TRBD1	TRBJ1-4	NA	TGTGCCTGGAGTGTACAGGGGATAGGAATGGTAAAACTGTTTTTT	CAWSVQGIGMVKLFF
TRBV5-5	NA	TRBJ2-5	NA	TGTGCCAGCAGCTGGCGGGCACAACAGATACAGACCCAGTACTTC	CASSWRAQQIQTQYF
TRBV3-1/TRBV3-2	NA	TRBJ1-1	NA	TGTGCCAGCAGCCAAGCCCCGAGAGTTACAGGGAACACTGAAGCTTTCTTT	CASSQAPRVTGNTEAFF
TRBV10-3	NA	TRBJ2-2	once	TGTGCCATCAGTGATTGGGGGATCGGTACCGGGGAGCTGTTTTTT	CAISDWGIGTGELFF
TRBV9	TRBD1	TRBJ1-2	NA	TGTGCCAGCAGCGTGGACAGGGGTAACTATGGCTACACCTTC	CASSVDRGNYGYTF
TRBV7-9	NA	TRBJ1-1	NA	TGTGCCAGCAGCCTCCACGGAAAAGGGACCCTGAACACTGAAGCTTTCTTT	CASSLHGKGTLNTEAFF
TRBV2	NA	TRBJ1-4	NA	TGTGCCAGCAGTCCTAATGACGAAAAACTGTTTTTT	CASSPNDEKLFF
TRBV3-1/TRBV3-2	NA	TRBJ2-5	NA	TGTGCCAGCAGCCAAAGGGGGGGGAAAGAGACCCAGTACTTC	CASSQRGGKETQYF
TRBV10-3	TRBD1	TRBJ1-2	NA	TGTGCCATCAATGGGGGACAGGGGGATCTCTATGGCTACACCTTC	CAINGGQGDLYGYTF
TRBV12-5	TRBD2	TRBJ2-3	once	TGTGCTAGTGGCCCTGGGACTAGCCTCACAGATACGCAGTATTTT	CASGPGTSLTDTQYF
TRBV5-4	TRBD1	TRBJ1-1	NA	TGTGCCAGCAGCCCCCCCGGGACAGCTATGAACACTGAAGCTTTCTTT	CASSPPGTAMNTEAFF
TRBV2	NA	TRBJ1-1	NA	TGTGCCAGCAGTTTGACACCCTCGAACACTGAAGCTTTCTTT	CASSLTPSNTEAFF
TRBV28	TRBD1	TRBJ1-5	NA	TGTGCCAGCAGTTCTCCCTCGACAGGGGCCCTAAATCAGCCCCAGCATTTT	CASSSPSTGALNQPQHF